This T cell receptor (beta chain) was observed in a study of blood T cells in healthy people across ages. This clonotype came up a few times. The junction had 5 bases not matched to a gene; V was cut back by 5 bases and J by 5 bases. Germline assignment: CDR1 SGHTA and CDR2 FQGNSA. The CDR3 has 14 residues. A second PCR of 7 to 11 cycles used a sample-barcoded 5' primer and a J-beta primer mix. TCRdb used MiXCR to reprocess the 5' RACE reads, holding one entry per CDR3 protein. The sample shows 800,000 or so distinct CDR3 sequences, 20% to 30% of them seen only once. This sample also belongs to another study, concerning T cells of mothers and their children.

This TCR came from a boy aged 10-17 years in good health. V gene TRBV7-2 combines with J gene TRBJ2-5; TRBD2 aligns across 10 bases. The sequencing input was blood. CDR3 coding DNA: TGTGCCAGCAGCCAAACTAGCGGGACGGAGACCCAGTACTTC. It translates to CASSQTSGTETQYF.